These 14 T cell receptor beta chains were sequenced from one sample in a study of cytomegalovirus exposure and HLA in healthy donors. The PCR had 60 Vbeta and 13 Jbeta primers. TCRdb's copy holds only in-frame clones and misses some; the assay was immunoSEQ multiplex PCR. Its table records 90,000 to 130,000 clones. The specimen was PBMCs. The receptors were gathered from a man between 40 and 49 years old in good health and CMV-seropositive.

The chain is built from TRBV7-8 and TRBJ2-7; 8 bases fit TRBD2. Per the germline V gene, CDR1 is SGHVS and CDR2 is FQNEAQ. V lost 5 bases to trimming and J lost 5 bases; unmatched junction nucleotides: 17. This CDR3 region has 17 residues. DNA of the CDR3: TGTGCCAGCAGCCAGTGGGAGCGGGAGTCAGGGGTGGACGAGCAGTACTTC. This sequence encodes CASSQWERESGVDEQYF. Full variable domain (missing parts from reference TRBV7-8 and TRBJ2-7): GAGVSQSPRYKVAKRGQDVALRCDPISGHVSLFWYQQALGQGPEFLTYFQNEAQLDKSGLPSDRFFAERPEGSVSTLKIQRTQQEDSAVYLCASSQWERESGVDEQYFGPGTRLTVT.

The rearrangement uses TRBV29-1 and TRBJ1-5, with D possibly matching TRBD1 (5 bases). The V gene lost 4 bases and the J gene lost 7 bases, with 11 bases spanning the gap. The length of the CDR3 is 12 residues. Germline V gives CDR1 SQVTM, CDR2 ANQGSEA. CDR3 protein: CSVAQAGQPQHF. In DNA, the CDR3 is TGCAGCGTTGCACAGGCGGGACAGCCCCAGCATTTT.

V usage is TRBV7-3 and J usage is TRBJ2-5, with D uncertain. Trimming shortened V by 2 bases and J by 1 base, and 5 bases separated the two germline ends. Looked up from germline, CDR1 is SGHTA and CDR2 is FQGTGA. This CDR3 comprises 13 residues. CDR3 loop: CASSLAAQETQYF. CDR3 nucleotides: TGTGCCAGCAGCTTAGCGGCCCAAGAGACCCAGTACTTC.

The chain joins TRBV11-2 to TRBJ2-5; D possibly corresponds to TRBD1 (5 bases). Germline loops: CDR1 SGHAT, CDR2 FQNNGV. V was pared by 5 bases and J by 4 bases, with 8 bases between. This CDR3 is 12 amino acids long. The CDR3 DNA follows: TGTGCCAGCAGCGAGACAGCAGAGACCCAGTACTTC. Protein: CASSETAETQYF.

The chain joins TRBV30 to TRBJ1-5; D is unclear. CDR1 GTSNPN and CDR2 SVGIG come from the germline V gene (reference sequence). V lost 0 bases and J lost 1, with 7 bases in between. The CDR3 is 14 residues long. As DNA, the CDR3 is TGTGCCTGGAGTGTTGAGAGAAGCAATCAGCCCCAGCATTTT. The encoded protein is CAWSVERSNQPQHF.

This chain joins TRBV19 and TRBJ1-5; 9 bases are shared with TRBD1. From germline, CDR1 is LNHDA and CDR2 SQIVND (reference sequence). V lost 6 bases, J lost 11 bases, and 14 bases stayed unmatched. This CDR3 spans 15 amino acids. CDR3 sequence: CASRIGDRASGAQHF. The CDR3 coding sequence is TGTGCCAGTAGGATCGGGGACAGGGCCTCAGGGGCCCAGCATTTT.

The V gene is TRBV7-8, the J gene TRBJ2-1; D is undetermined. Trimming cost V 6 bases and J 1 base, with 10 bases left between them. Germline assignment: CDR1 SGHVS and CDR2 FQNEAQ. This CDR3 has 14 residues. The CDR3 reads CASSSTRSYNEQFF. In nucleotides, the CDR3 is TGTGCCAGCAGTAGCACCAGATCCTACAATGAGCAGTTCTTC.

This chain links TRBV30 with TRBJ2-1; 9 nucleotides agree with TRBD1. Trimming took 4 bases from V and 5 from J; bases not matched to a gene: 9. The germline CDR1 and CDR2 sequences are GTSNPN and SVGIG (reference sequence). This CDR3 comprises 15 residues. CDR3 sequence: CAWKIPGQGHNEQFF. DNA of the CDR3: TGTGCCTGGAAGATACCGGGACAGGGACACAATGAGCAGTTCTTC.

The chain is built from TRBV19 and TRBJ2-7, with 10 bases matching TRBD2. The germline V gene has CDR1 LNHDA and CDR2 SQIVND (reference sequence). The CDR3 is 15 residues long. J was trimmed by 7 bases and V by 2 bases; bases with no gene match: 8. The CDR3 DNA sequence: TGTGCCAGTAGTATACTTCTAGCGGGAGAGAGTGAGCAGTACTTC. Protein sequence: CASSILLAGESEQYF.

CDR3 DNA sequence: TGTGCCAGTGCGGGTAGCGGGAGATACGAGCAGTACTTC. It is translated as CASAGSGRYEQYF. The chain has TRBV7-2 and TRBJ2-7; 9 bases match TRBD2. The germline CDR1 and CDR2 sequences are SGHTA and FQGNSA. This CDR3 contains 13 residues. V was clipped by 9 bases and J by 4 bases; unmatched bases: 7.

This chain joins TRBV19 and TRBJ2-2; 10 bases agree with TRBD2. CDR1 is LNHDA and CDR2 is SQIVND in the germline V gene (reference sequence). J gave up 7 bases and V 5 bases, and 13 bases lay outside the gene matches. The CDR3 runs to 17 residues. The CDR3 is CASSVGSSGSTGGELFF. CDR3 nucleotide sequence: TGTGCCAGTAGTGTAGGGTCTAGCGGGAGTACTGGCGGGGAGCTGTTTTTT. The whole variable domain, remainder taken from reference TRBV19 and TRBJ2-2, is DGGITQSPKYLFRKEGQNVTLSCEQNLNHDAMYWYRQDPGQGLRLIYYSQIVNDFQKGDIAEGYSVSREKKESFPLTVTSAQKNPTAFYLCASSVGSSGSTGGELFFGEGSRLTVL.

CDR3 sequence: CASAGRGTDTQYF. DNA for the CDR3: TGCGCCAGCGCTGGTCGAGGCACAGATACGCAGTATTTT. The chain is built from TRBV10-1 and TRBJ2-3, with D unresolved. The CDR3 loop spans 13 amino acids. The V gene lost 8 bases and the J gene lost 1 base, with 10 bases spanning the gap. Germline V gene sequence: CDR1 WNHNN, CDR2 SYGVQD (reference sequence).

J is TRBJ2-2 and V is TRBV9; 7 bases match TRBD1. The CDR3 has 15 amino acids. The junction had 5 bases not matched to a gene; V was cut back by 3 bases and J by 3 bases. In germline, CDR1 is SGDLS, CDR2 YYNGEE. CDR3 nucleotides: TGTGCCAGCAGCGGTATCACAGGGGACACCGGGGAGCTGTTTTTT. Translated: CASSGITGDTGELFF.

The chain has TRBV19 and TRBJ2-7, with D possibly TRBD1 on 6 matching bases. The CDR3 length is 15 residues. CDR1 is LNHDA, CDR2 SQIVND, per germline (reference sequence). Trimming left V 3 bases short and J 7 bases short, with 19 bases between. The CDR3 sequence: CASSIQGPMGAEQYF. As DNA, the CDR3 is TGTGCCAGTAGTATCCAGGGCCCTATGGGGGCGGAGCAGTACTTC.